This is a list of T cell receptor beta chains from one sample in a study of human T cells and chemical hapten exposure. TCRdb redid the calling of the RACE reads with MiXCR, one entry per CDR3 protein. Of 95,000 to 150,000 distinct CDR3 sequences listed, around 11% are singletons. The source material was whole blood, sampled in connection with sensitization to the hapten diphenylcyclopropenone (DPC). The receptors come from a woman in her forties or fifties with alopecia areata. Some clones in this sample may be carry-over from other donors' samples. Both conserved end residues are part of each CDR3. D genes are given only for firm matches. Expanded clones are given a class, and other clones once, few, many or no size at all.

size	V	length	J	D	CDR3	DNA
many	TRBV3-1	13	TRBJ2-5	-	CASSQGPIETQYF	TGTGCCAGCAGCCAGGGTCCTATCGAGACCCAGTACTTC
few	TRBV20-1	11	TRBJ2-7	TRBD1	CSARRQGEQYF	TGCAGTGCTAGAAGACAGGGCGAGCAGTACTTC
few	TRBV24-1	16	TRBJ2-2	-	CATSDMGQTNTGELFF	TGTGCCACCAGTGATATGGGACAAACGAACACCGGGGAGCTGTTTTTT
many	TRBV18	15	TRBJ2-4	-	CASSRDNRDKNIQYF	TGTGCCAGCTCACGGGACAACCGAGACAAAAACATTCAGTACTTC
-	TRBV6-2/TRBV6-3	16	TRBJ2-3	TRBD2	CASSSVVVAGPDTQYF	TGTGCCAGCAGTTCAGTTGTGGTAGCGGGACCAGATACGCAGTATTTT
few	TRBV25-1	15	TRBJ2-1	TRBD1	CASPYRGSTYNEQFF	TGTGCCAGCCCATACAGGGGTTCCACCTACAATGAGCAGTTCTTC
-	TRBV12-3/TRBV12-4	14	TRBJ2-1	-	CASSSGGSYNEQFF	TGTGCCAGCAGTTCCGGGGGCTCCTACAATGAGCAGTTCTTC
-	TRBV24-1	16	TRBJ2-1	TRBD2	CATSDRRAGGPDEQFF	TGTGCCACCAGTGATAGACGAGCGGGAGGGCCGGATGAGCAGTTCTTC
many	TRBV20-1	12	TRBJ2-7	-	CSAMTGPYEQYF	TGCAGTGCTATGACAGGTCCCTACGAGCAGTACTTC
-	TRBV12-3/TRBV12-4	13	TRBJ1-1	TRBD1	CASNYRGQAEAFF	TGTGCCAGCAATTACAGGGGCCAGGCTGAAGCTTTCTTT
few	TRBV15	12	TRBJ2-7	-	CATSRETGEQYF	TGTGCCACCAGCAGAGAGACGGGAGAGCAGTACTTC
few	TRBV7-8	16	TRBJ2-3	-	CASSFSGRSGTDTQYF	TGTGCCAGCAGCTTCAGCGGCCGATCGGGCACAGATACGCAGTATTTT
few	TRBV3-1	15	TRBJ1-4	-	CASSLSGISNEKLFF	TGTGCCAGCAGCCTCAGCGGAATTTCTAATGAAAAACTGTTTTTT